The 20 T cell receptor beta chains below all came from one sample that was sequenced in a study of CD8+CD57+ T cells in acquired aplastic anemia listed by TCRdb under 2018. The patients picked for sequencing were ones in whom flow cytometry had shown an expansion of CD8+CD57+ cells. The reads were generated on an Illumina HiSeq 2000. Genomic DNA served as template for TCR beta VDJ combination and CDR3 sequence profiling. TCRdb cleaned the public reads at Q25 with fastp, built clones with MiXCR and kept in-frame beta chains. Identical CDR3 proteins give one entry, which carries the most common genes and DNA. The sample includes 200,000 to 300,000 distinct CDR3 sequences, with 40% to 50% observed a single time. Jointly, the top ten make up 7% to 10% of the sample. The specimen sequenced was sorted CD4+, CD8+, or CD8+CD57+ T cells (not recorded which) from PBMCs. These receptors were collected from a human donor with aplastic anemia.

The V and J genes are TRBV9 and TRBJ2-1, with 8 bases lining up with TRBD1. Looked up from germline, CDR1 is SGDLS and CDR2 is YYNGEE. The CDR3 is made up of 16 amino acids. Losses at the gene ends were 2 bases for V and 7 bases for J; bases not matched to a gene: 11. CDR3 in DNA: TGTGCCAGCAGCGTCGCCGGATCCACAGGGGGTAATGAGCAGTTCTTC. Translated, it gives CASSVAGSTGGNEQFF.

The sample holds many counts of this clonotype. The J gene is TRBJ1-5, the V gene TRBV20-1; TRBD1 might be the D (5 bases). CDR1 is DFQATT, CDR2 SNEGSKA, per germline (reference sequence). Trimming cost V 1 base and J 7 bases, with 17 bases left between them. The CDR3 is made up of 15 amino acids. This CDR3 is CSARVPGGMNQPQHF. For the CDR3, the DNA is TGCAGTGCTAGAGTGCCCGGGGGGATGAACCAGCCCCAGCATTTT.

As regards this clonotype: With a much larger clone just one base away, this may be a read error. The chain's CDR3 is CASSPQTERRYEQCF. The CDR3 coding sequence is TGTGCCAGCAGCCCCCAGACTGAGCGCCGCTACGAGCAGTGCTTC. The chain recombines TRBV15 with TRBJ2-7; D gene uncertain. The CDR3 contains 15 residues. Germline V gene data show CDR1 as LNHNV and CDR2 as YYDKDF (reference sequence).

This clonotype was detected many times. The chain combines TRBV15 with TRBJ2-7, with a tentative D call TRBD1 (6 bases). Trimming took 1 base from V and 5 from J, leaving 9 bases between them. This CDR3 spans 13 amino acids. The germline gives CDR1 LNHNV, CDR2 YYDKDF (reference sequence). CDR3: CATSRAGADEQYF. The CDR3 DNA follows: TGTGCCACCAGCAGAGCAGGGGCCGACGAGCAGTACTTC. The variable domain in full, completed from reference TRBV15 and TRBJ2-7, reads DAMVIQNPRYQVTQFGKPVTLSCSQTLNHNVMYWYQQKSSQAPKLLFHYYDKDFNNEADTPDNFQSRRPNTSFCFLDIRSPGLGDTAMYLCATSRAGADEQYFGPGTRLTVT.

There are many counts of this clonotype. CDR3 sequence (DNA): TGTGCCAGTAGTTTACCCTCCCCGGGACAGGGGGCTTTAGAGACCCAGTACTTC. Its protein is CASSLPSPGQGALETQYF. This chain connects TRBV19 to TRBJ2-5, with TRBD1 matching 12 bases. CDR1 LNHDA and CDR2 SQIVND come from the germline V gene (reference sequence). Trimming at V came to 5 bases and at J to 4 bases, leaving 14 bases not matched to a gene. CDR3 length: 18 residues.

In nucleotides, the CDR3 is TGTGCCAGCAGCTTTGGCGGGGGCCTCACCTATGAGCAGTTCTTC. It specifies CASSFGGGLTYEQFF. The chain has TRBV7-9 and TRBJ2-1; D perhaps matches TRBD2 (7 bases). The CDR3 runs to 15 residues. V lost 3 bases, J lost 8 bases, and 17 bases lay in between. Germline lookup yields CDR1 SEHNR and CDR2 FQNEAQ (reference sequence).

The chain recombines TRBV5-6 with TRBJ1-1, with D tentatively TRBD1 (5 bases). From germline, CDR1 is SGHDT and CDR2 YYEEEE. The CDR3 spans 14 residues. The V end lost 2 bases, the J end lost 3 bases, and 11 bases lay between the germline ends. CDR3 region: CASSFPGRDTEAFF. As DNA, the CDR3 is TGTGCCAGCAGCTTCCCAGGGAGGGACACTGAAGCTTTCTTT.

This clonotype was detected only once. The CDR3 DNA is TGTGCCATCTCAGGGGCCTACGAGCAGTACTTC. As protein: CAISGAYEQYF. The chain has TRBV7-9 and TRBJ2-7, with D possibly matching TRBD1 (6 bases). The CDR3 has 11 amino acids. V was trimmed by 10 bases and J by 2 bases, leaving 9 bases between them. The germline gives CDR1 SEHNR, CDR2 FQNEAQ (reference sequence).

This clonotype was recorded once. The chain recombines TRBV7-6 with TRBJ1-1; TRBD1 matches 7 bases. With V trimmed by 4 bases and J by 1 base, 15 bases remained unmatched. CDR3 length: 18 amino acids. Germline CDR1 SGHVS, CDR2 FNYEAQ. The CDR3 is CASSSATGTELPNTEAFF. The CDR3 DNA reads as TGTGCCAGCAGCTCAGCGACCGGGACAGAACTCCCGAACACTGAAGCTTTCTTT.

This clonotype turned up a few times. The V gene is TRBV15, the J gene TRBJ2-2; D uncertain. V gave up 1 base and J gave up 7 bases, with 7 bases separating them. CDR1 LNHNV and CDR2 YYDKDF come from the germline V gene (reference sequence). The CDR3 is made up of 13 amino acids. CDR3 sequence reads: CATSRARHGELFF. The DNA for the CDR3 is TGTGCCACCAGCAGAGCTAGGCACGGGGAGCTGTTTTTT.

A note on this clonotype: No conserved phenylalanine or tryptophan ends this CDR3, so it is likely a read error. The rearrangement uses TRBV15 and TRBJ1-6; 7 bases line up with TRBD1. This CDR3 is built from 14 residues. Germline CDR1 LNHNV, CDR2 YYDKDF (reference sequence). In nucleotides, the CDR3 is TGTGCCACCAGCGGAGAGGAAGGGGGCTCACCCCTCCACCTT. Amino acids: CATSGEEGGSPLHL.

The chain combines TRBV7-9 with TRBJ2-3, with unresolved D. Germline CDR1 reads SEHNR; CDR2 reads FQNEAQ (reference sequence). The germline V and J ends were trimmed by 5 bases and 0 bases, with 12 bases remaining between them. CDR3 size: 15 residues. This chain's CDR3 is CASSTDLSSTDTQYF. The CDR3, as DNA: TGTGCCAGCAGCACGGACCTCTCTAGCACAGATACGCAGTATTTT.

This clonotype was recorded many times. The chain combines TRBV15 with TRBJ1-3, with D possibly being TRBD1 (5 bases). This CDR3 spans 15 amino acids. V lost 3 bases and J lost 3, with 12 bases in between. Germline lookup yields CDR1 LNHNV and CDR2 YYDKDF (reference sequence). CDR3 protein: CATSSNGGYGNTIYF. For the CDR3, the DNA is TGTGCCACCAGCAGCAACGGGGGTTATGGAAACACCATATATTTT.

This clonotype was recorded many times. The chain combines TRBV7-9 with TRBJ2-7; 8 positions agree with TRBD1. From germline, CDR1 is SEHNR and CDR2 FQNEAQ (reference sequence). Unmatched junction bases numbered 5, after V lost 1 base and J lost 6 bases. This CDR3 has 14 amino acids. CDR3 DNA sequence: TGTGCCAGCAGCTTAGGCGGACAGGGTGCCGAGCAGTACTTC. This translates into CASSLGGQGAEQYF. Supplemented by reference TRBV7-9 and TRBJ2-7, the full variable domain reads DTGVSQNPRHKITKRGQNVTFRCDPISEHNRLYWYRQTLGQGPEFLTYFQNEAQLEKSRLLSDRFSAERPKGSFSTLEIQRTEQGDSAMYLCASSLGGQGAEQYFGPGTRLTVT.

The V and J genes are TRBV7-8 and TRBJ2-1; 9 nucleotides match TRBD2. Germline CDR1 and CDR2: SGHVS and FQNEAQ. The CDR3 totals 17 residues. V shed 0 bases and J 2 bases; nucleotides not matched to a gene: 5. CDR3 sequence reads: CASSLAGGGATYNEQFF. As DNA, the CDR3 is TGTGCCAGCAGCTTAGCGGGCGGGGGGGCCACCTACAATGAGCAGTTCTTC.

The V call is TRBV15, the J call TRBJ2-3, with 8 bases that match TRBD1. The CDR3 is made up of 14 amino acids. The junction had 4 bases not matched to a gene; V was cut back by 1 base and J by 7 bases. Germline V gene data show CDR1 as LNHNV and CDR2 as YYDKDF (reference sequence). The CDR3 region has the DNA TGTGCCACCAGCAGAGGACAGGGGCCTAATACGCAGTATTTT. It translates to CATSRGQGPNTQYF.

In its sample, this clonotype was seen many times. The chain recombines TRBV19 with TRBJ2-1; 7 nucleotides line up with TRBD2. V shed 3 bases, J shed 5 bases, and the junction held 10 bases outside the gene matches. CDR3 size: 16 residues. CDR1 and CDR2 (germline): LNHDA, SQIVND (reference sequence). CDR3 region: CASSMLRGRLDNEQFF. CDR3 in DNA: TGTGCCAGTAGTATGCTTCGCGGGAGATTAGACAATGAGCAGTTCTTC.

The table lists this clonotype with a few counts. Given a much more abundant clone one base away, this may be a read error. The J gene is TRBJ1-1, the V gene TRBV7-9; D is perhaps TRBD1 (6 bases). This CDR3 is built from 13 residues. The germline gives CDR1 SEHNR, CDR2 FQNEAQ (reference sequence). CDR3 nucleotides: TGTGCCAGCAGCCTGATGGGGGGCACTGAAACTTTCTTT. Its translation: CASSLMGGTETFF.

V is TRBV29-1 and J is TRBJ2-7; no reliable D call. V shed 7 bases and J shed 5 bases, with 12 bases lying between them. Germline V lookup: CDR1 SQVTM, CDR2 ANQGSEA. The CDR3 sequence is 11 residues long. CDR3 residues: CSARDADEQYF. CDR3 DNA: TGCAGCGCCCGAGACGCAGACGAGCAGTACTTC.

The table lists this clonotype with a few counts. This rearrangement joins TRBV6-5 to TRBJ2-1, with D possibly matching TRBD1 (5 bases). Trimming cost V 2 bases and J 2 bases, with 10 bases left between them. CDR1 and CDR2 from the germline V gene are MNHEY and SVGAGI. This CDR3 is built from 15 residues. The DNA of the CDR3 is TGTGCCAGCAGTTACCCAGGGAACCCCTACAATGAGCAGTTCTTC. Its protein is CASSYPGNPYNEQFF.